The rows below give T cell receptor beta chains drawn from one sample of a study of cytomegalovirus exposure and HLA in healthy donors. The data were produced by immunoSEQ multiplex PCR, yet TCRdb's version contains in-frame clones alone and is incomplete. With more than 45,000 clones in the sample, the ten largest clones hold 2% to 2.5%. Sequencing used PBMCs. These receptors were collected from a middle-aged woman in good health and CMV-seronegative. CDR3s include the opening cysteine and the closing phenylalanine or tryptophan. D genes are given only for firm matches.

TRBD1	TRBV28	TRBJ1-1	TGTGCCAGCAGTTTAGGAGGGGGCTCGGACACTGAAGCTTTCTTT	CASSLGGGSDTEAFF
TRBD1	TRBV4-3	TRBJ1-2	TGCGCCAGCAGCCAAGCGGACAGGGGGGTTCGGGGCTACACCTTC	CASSQADRGVRGYTF
TRBD2	TRBV9	TRBJ2-7	TGTGCCAGCAGTTCTCGGAGTAGCGGGAGGCTGGACGAGCAGTACTTC	CASSSRSSGRLDEQYF
TRBD2	TRBV5-1	TRBJ2-2	TGCGCCAGCAGCCCGGGACTAGCAGTCAACACCGGGGAGCTGTTTTTT	CASSPGLAVNTGELFF
NA	TRBV7-2	TRBJ2-5	TGTGCCAGCAGCCCGTCGGAGACCCAGTACTTC	CASSPSETQYF
TRBD1	TRBV4-3	TRBJ1-1	TGCGCCAGCAGCCAACCAGGGGGCACTGAAGCTTTCTTT	CASSQPGGTEAFF
TRBD2	TRBV6-1	TRBJ2-2	TGTGCCAGCGGTATTAGCGGGGGGTCCGGCGGGGAGCTGTTTTTT	CASGISGGSGGELFF
TRBD1	TRBV6-6	TRBJ2-1	TGTGCCACCCGGACAGGTTTAACCCGCAATGAGCAGTTCTTC	CATRTGLTRNEQFF
TRBD1	TRBV2	TRBJ1-4	TGTGCCAGCAACCCCCAGGGGGCATATAATGAAAAACTGTTTTTT	CASNPQGAYNEKLFF
NA	TRBV10-3	TRBJ1-5	TGTGCCATCAGTGAGTCTGGTACCGACTATAGCAATCAGCCCCAGCATTTT	CAISESGTDYSNQPQHF
NA	TRBV29-1	TRBJ2-3	TGCAGCGTTTACCTCATGGGGGCTCTCCCCCCCACAGATACGCAGTATTTT	CSVYLMGALPPTDTQYF
NA	TRBV19	TRBJ1-2	TGTGCCAGTAGTATAGGGCCGGGAGAGGCGTATGGCTACACCTTC	CASSIGPGEAYGYTF
TRBD2	TRBV6-5	TRBJ2-7	TGTGCCAGCAGGACTCTGTCTAGCGGCCCCTACGAGCAGTACTTC	CASRTLSSGPYEQYF
TRBD2	TRBV13	TRBJ2-1	TGTGCCAGCAGCTTAGTGGCGAGCGGGGTTGGGCAGTTCTTC	CASSLVASGVGQFF
TRBD1	TRBV5-1	TRBJ1-2	TGCGCCAGCAGCTTGCAGGGGGCGAACTATGGCTACACCTTC	CASSLQGANYGYTF
NA	TRBV6-1	TRBJ2-7	TGTGCCAGCAGTTTAATGACAGCCTCCTACGAGCAGTACTTC	CASSLMTASYEQYF
NA	TRBV19	TRBJ1-1	TGTGCCAGTAGTCGCGCGATCGGAGGTAACACTGAAGCTTTCTTT	CASSRAIGGNTEAFF
TRBD2	TRBV5-1	TRBJ2-5	TGCGCCAGCAGCTTGGCGCTAGCGGGGCAAGAGACCCAGTACTTC	CASSLALAGQETQYF